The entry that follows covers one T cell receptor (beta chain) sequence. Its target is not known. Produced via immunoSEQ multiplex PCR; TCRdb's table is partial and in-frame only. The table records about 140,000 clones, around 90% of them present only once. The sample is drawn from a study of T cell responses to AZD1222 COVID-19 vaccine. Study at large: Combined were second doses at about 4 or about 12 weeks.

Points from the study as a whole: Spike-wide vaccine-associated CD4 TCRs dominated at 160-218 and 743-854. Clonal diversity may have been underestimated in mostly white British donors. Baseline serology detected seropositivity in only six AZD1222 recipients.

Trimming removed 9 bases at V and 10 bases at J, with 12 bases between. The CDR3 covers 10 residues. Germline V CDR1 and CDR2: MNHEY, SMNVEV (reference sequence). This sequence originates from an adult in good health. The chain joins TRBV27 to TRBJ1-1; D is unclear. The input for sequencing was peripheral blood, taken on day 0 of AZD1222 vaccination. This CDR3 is CASQPPGAFF. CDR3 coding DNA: TGTGCCAGTCAACCCCCCGGAGCTTTCTTT.